A single TCR beta chain is shown here with its context. Per the authors' pipeline: Reference gene primers were amplified, and this amplification served to estimate nucleated cell counts. The protocol was immunoSEQ multiplex PCR, while the TCRdb copy is restricted to in-frame clones and leaves out a portion. That table furnishes V, J and clone size, whereas the DNA furnished D and trimming. The profile covers approximately 200,000 clones, with about 85% appearing a single time and about 11% taken by the ten largest. Seattle patients were enrolled while actively infected and followed longitudinally. The data were obtained in a study of blood T cell repertoires in COVID-19. V shed 4 bases and J 5 bases; nucleotides not matched to a gene: 5. Germline V gives CDR1 ENHRY, CDR2 SYGVKD. This CDR3 has 14 amino acids.

Input material: peripheral blood. This clonotype was obtained from a woman aged 80 or over with COVID-19, enrolled during active disease. The chain combines TRBV10-3 with TRBJ2-3, with 8 bases that match TRBD2. DNA for the CDR3: TGTGCCATCAGTGGGACGGCGGGGGGAGATACGCAGTATTTT. As protein: CAISGTAGGDTQYF.